Sequencing of this T cell receptor (beta chain) was carried out in a study of human thymus T cells. General study points: There were highly overlapping thymic repertoires among unrelated individuals, as related research reported.

Generated by immunoSEQ multiplex PCR, the TCRdb table keeps only in-frame clones and is missing some. The sample carries fewer than 85,000 clones, about 95% recorded once. The CDR3 totals 17 residues. Germline lookup yields CDR1 LNHDA and CDR2 SQIVND (reference sequence). The J segment lost 4 bases and the V segment lost 9 bases, leaving 13 bases of the junction unmatched. Corrective heart surgery yielded the resections from which the thymus tissue came. On this clone: The antigen is undetermined.

The TCR originated in a girl less than two years old with a congenital heart defect but otherwise immunologically healthy. The chain has TRBV19 and TRBJ1-5; 12 bases are shared with TRBD1. Sequenced sample: thymus tissue. CDR3 in DNA: TGTGCCAGCAGATCACCGGGACAGGGGGCGATTAATCAGCCCCAGCATTTT. Its translation: CASRSPGQGAINQPQHF.